Listed below are T cell receptor beta chains from one sample, sequenced in a study of T cells expressing NK-cell markers. TCRdb reprocessed the 5' RACE reads and keeps a single row for each CDR3 protein, giving no DNA. This repertoire comprises some 440,000 distinct CDR3 sequences; its ten largest clones make up 1.4%. Sample: blood T cells: a sorted CD56 or NKG2C T cell subset, CD4+ or CD8+ T cells, or bulk PBMC T cells (not recorded which). Source of these receptors: a woman aged 50 to 60 in good health. CDR3s include the opening cysteine and the closing phenylalanine or tryptophan. Each record gives: V gene, J gene, CDR3 protein.

TRBV12-3/TRBV12-4	TRBJ1-1	CASSIQGGDTEAFF
TRBV29-1	TRBJ2-1	CSVDPPNEQFF
TRBV7-8	TRBJ2-1	CASRLGTAYNEQFF
TRBV12-3/TRBV12-4	TRBJ2-7	CASSRGDSYEQYF
TRBV10-2	TRBJ2-5	CASAGQPILGLAVKTQYF
TRBV5-1	TRBJ2-5	CASSLEVGTQETQYF
TRBV20-1	TRBJ2-1	CSAGGLATQFF
TRBV20-1	TRBJ2-7	CSARPLGQGLNEQYF
TRBV12-3/TRBV12-4	TRBJ2-4	CASRSRGQKNIQYF
TRBV3-1	TRBJ2-1	CASSQEAGGLSRHNEQFF
TRBV6-2/TRBV6-3	TRBJ2-2	CASSYSRSGAGGELFF
TRBV6-6	TRBJ2-7	CASRREGTSYEQYF
TRBV20-1	TRBJ2-3	CSASPLSSGRGTDTQYF
TRBV12-5	TRBJ2-7	CASGLLPGLAGEGSYEQYF
TRBV9	TRBJ2-1	CASSVARNEQFF
TRBV3-1	TRBJ2-3	CASSLTGRRDTQYF
TRBV4-1	TRBJ1-5	CASSRAGANQPQHF
TRBV5-1	TRBJ1-1	CASSSDGARTSEAFF
TRBV19	TRBJ1-5	CASSTLARDRGNQPQHF
TRBV4-1	TRBJ2-1	CASSQLTSGRAYEQFF
TRBV11-1	TRBJ2-1	CASSLRTSDYNEQFF
TRBV16	TRBJ1-6	CASSAGNSPLHF
TRBV24-1	TRBJ2-2	CATRGTVDTGELFF
TRBV5-8	TRBJ2-7	CASRPPHLSSYEQYF
TRBV10-3	TRBJ2-1	CAISAIQGVNEQFF
TRBV10-3	TRBJ1-1	CAISDPGQGARTEAFF
TRBV5-5	TRBJ1-1	CASSHGTVGTEAFF
TRBV27	TRBJ2-7	CASSFRGSEQYF
TRBV5-1	TRBJ2-1	CASSEDRGGNEQFF
TRBV5-6	TRBJ1-3	CASSLSGLVVVGNTIYF
TRBV18	TRBJ2-3	CASSPGQSSTDTQYF
TRBV29-1	TRBJ1-4	CSVDGQGGEKLFF
TRBV6-1	TRBJ1-1	CASSGVLDTEAFF
TRBV10-2	TRBJ2-2	CASSEQPGLAIRNTGELFF
TRBV30	TRBJ1-1	CAWSGDREVTEAFF
TRBV4-1	TRBJ2-3	CASSQTGAGAQYF
TRBV11-2	TRBJ2-1	CASSLTRGNNEQFF
TRBV6-6	TRBJ2-3	CASSYRDRVNADTQYF
TRBV2	TRBJ2-5	CASRATWYQETQYF
TRBV20-1	TRBJ2-1	CSANPPLGASDYNEQFF